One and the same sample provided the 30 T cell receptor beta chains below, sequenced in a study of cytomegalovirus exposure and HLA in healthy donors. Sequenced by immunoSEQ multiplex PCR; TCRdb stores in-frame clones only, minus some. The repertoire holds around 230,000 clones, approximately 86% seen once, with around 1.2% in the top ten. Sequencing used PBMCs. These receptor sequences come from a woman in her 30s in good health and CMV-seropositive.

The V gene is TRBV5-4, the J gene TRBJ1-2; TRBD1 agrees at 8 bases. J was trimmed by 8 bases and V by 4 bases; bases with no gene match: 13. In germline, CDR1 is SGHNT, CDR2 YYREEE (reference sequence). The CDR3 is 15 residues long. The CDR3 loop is CASSPQTGATSGYTF. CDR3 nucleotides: TGTGCCAGCAGCCCCCAGACAGGGGCAACGTCGGGCTACACCTTC.

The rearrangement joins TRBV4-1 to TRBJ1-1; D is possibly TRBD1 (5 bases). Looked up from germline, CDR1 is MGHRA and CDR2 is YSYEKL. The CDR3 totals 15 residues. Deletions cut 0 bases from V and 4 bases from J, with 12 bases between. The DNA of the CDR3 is TGCGCCAGCAGCCAAGAGGCAGGGATGGGCACTGAAGCTTTCTTT. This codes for CASSQEAGMGTEAFF.

The CDR3 DNA reads TGTGCCAGCAGCTCTGGGAGTGGGACAGCCTGGGGTCGGTCGGGCATTCAGTACTTC. As protein: CASSSGSGTAWGRSGIQYF. The chain combines TRBV28 with TRBJ2-4; 7 positions match TRBD1. The CDR3 is 19 amino acids. The V gene end was trimmed by 6 bases and the J gene end by 9 bases; junction bases not matched to a gene: 26. The germline V gene encodes CDR1 MDHEN and CDR2 SYDVKM.

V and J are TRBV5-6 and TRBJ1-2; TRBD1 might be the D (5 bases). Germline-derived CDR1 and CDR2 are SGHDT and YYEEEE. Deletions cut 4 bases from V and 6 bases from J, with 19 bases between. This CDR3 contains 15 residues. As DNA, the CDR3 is TGTGCCAGCAGCCCAGGGAGGGCAGGGAGTGATGGCTACACCTTC. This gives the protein CASSPGRAGSDGYTF.

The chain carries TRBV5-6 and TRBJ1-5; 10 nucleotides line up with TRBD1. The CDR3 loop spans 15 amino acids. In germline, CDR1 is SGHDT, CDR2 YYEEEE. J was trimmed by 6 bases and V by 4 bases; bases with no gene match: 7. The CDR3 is CASSVTGGVGQPQHF. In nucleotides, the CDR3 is TGTGCCAGCAGCGTGACAGGGGGCGTCGGTCAGCCCCAGCATTTT.

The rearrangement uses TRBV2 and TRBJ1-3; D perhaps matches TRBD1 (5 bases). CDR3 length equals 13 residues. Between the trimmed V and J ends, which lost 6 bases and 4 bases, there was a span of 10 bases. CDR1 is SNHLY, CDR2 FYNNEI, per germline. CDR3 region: CASSVDRGNTIYF. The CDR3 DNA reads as TGTGCCAGCAGCGTTGACAGAGGAAACACCATATATTTT.

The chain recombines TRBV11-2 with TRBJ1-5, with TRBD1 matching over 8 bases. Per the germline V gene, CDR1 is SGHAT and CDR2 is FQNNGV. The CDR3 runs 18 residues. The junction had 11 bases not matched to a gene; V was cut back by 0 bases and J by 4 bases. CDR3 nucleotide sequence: TGTGCCAGCAGCTTAGAGCGGACAGGGAACGTCGGAAATCAGCCCCAGCATTTT. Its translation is CASSLERTGNVGNQPQHF. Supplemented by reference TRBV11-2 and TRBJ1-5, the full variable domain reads EAGVAQSPRYKIIEKRQSVAFWCNPISGHATLYWYQQILGQGPKLLIQFQNNGVVDDSQLPKDRFSAERLKGVDSTLKIQPAKLEDSAVYLCASSLERTGNVGNQPQHFGDGTRLSIL.

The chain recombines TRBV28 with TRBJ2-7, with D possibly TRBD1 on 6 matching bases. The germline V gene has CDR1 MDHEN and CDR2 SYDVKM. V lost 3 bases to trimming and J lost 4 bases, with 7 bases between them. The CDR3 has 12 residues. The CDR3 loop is CASSLRGYEQYF. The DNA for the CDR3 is TGTGCCAGCAGTTTGAGGGGGTACGAGCAGTACTTC.

Here the CDR3 DNA reads TGTGCCAGCAGCCAAGACACGGGGGGGTCGGCTAATGAAAAACTGTTTTTT. It yields the protein CASSQDTGGSANEKLFF. This chain connects TRBV4-2 to TRBJ1-4, with D possibly matching TRBD1 (5 bases). The V and J ends lost 0 bases and 3 bases respectively, with 14 bases between them. The CDR3 is made up of 17 amino acids. Germline lookup yields CDR1 LGHNA and CDR2 YNFKEQ.

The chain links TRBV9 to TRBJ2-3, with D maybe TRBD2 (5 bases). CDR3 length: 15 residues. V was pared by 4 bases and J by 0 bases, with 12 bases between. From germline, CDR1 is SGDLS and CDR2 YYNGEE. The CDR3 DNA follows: TGTGCCAGCAGCATGGTAGCGTTGAGCACAGATACGCAGTATTTT. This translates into CASSMVALSTDTQYF.

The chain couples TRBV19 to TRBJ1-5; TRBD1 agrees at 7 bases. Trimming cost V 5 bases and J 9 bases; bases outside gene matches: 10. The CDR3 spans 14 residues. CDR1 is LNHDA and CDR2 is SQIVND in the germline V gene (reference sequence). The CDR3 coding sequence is TGTGCCAGTAGTTTACAGGGGACCCACCGGCCCCAGCATTTT. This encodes CASSLQGTHRPQHF.

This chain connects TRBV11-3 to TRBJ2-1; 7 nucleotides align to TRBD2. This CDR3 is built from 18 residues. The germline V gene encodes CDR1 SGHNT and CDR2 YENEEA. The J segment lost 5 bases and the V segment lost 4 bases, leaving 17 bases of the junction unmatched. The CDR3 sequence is CASSSGSWGGGGDNEQFF. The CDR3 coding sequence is TGTGCCAGCAGCTCTGGTTCTTGGGGGGGAGGAGGGGACAATGAGCAGTTCTTC.

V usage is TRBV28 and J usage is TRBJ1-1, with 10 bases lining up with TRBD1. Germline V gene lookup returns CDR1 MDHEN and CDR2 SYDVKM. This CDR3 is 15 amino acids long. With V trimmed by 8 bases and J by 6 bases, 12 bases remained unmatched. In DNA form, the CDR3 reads TGTGCCAGCCAATTGTCAGACAGGGGGCTTGCTGAAGCTTTCTTT. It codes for CASQLSDRGLAEAFF. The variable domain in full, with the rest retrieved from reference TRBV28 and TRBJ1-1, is DVKVTQSSRYLVKRTGEKVFLECVQDMDHENMFWYRQDPGLGLRLIYFSYDVKMKEKGDIPEGYSVSREKKERFSLILESASTNQTSMYLCASQLSDRGLAEAFFGQGTRLTVV.

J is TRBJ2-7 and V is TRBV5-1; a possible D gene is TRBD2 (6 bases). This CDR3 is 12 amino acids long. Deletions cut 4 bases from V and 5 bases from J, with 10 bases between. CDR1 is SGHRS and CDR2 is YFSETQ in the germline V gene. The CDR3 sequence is CASSQDYNEQYF. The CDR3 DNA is TGCGCCAGCAGCCAGGACTATAACGAGCAGTACTTC.

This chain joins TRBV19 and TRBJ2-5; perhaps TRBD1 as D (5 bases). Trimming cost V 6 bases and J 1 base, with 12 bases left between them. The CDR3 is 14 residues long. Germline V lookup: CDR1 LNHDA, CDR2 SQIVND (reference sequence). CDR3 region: CASRASRVQETQYF. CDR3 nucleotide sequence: TGTGCCAGTAGGGCGTCCAGGGTCCAAGAGACCCAGTACTTC.

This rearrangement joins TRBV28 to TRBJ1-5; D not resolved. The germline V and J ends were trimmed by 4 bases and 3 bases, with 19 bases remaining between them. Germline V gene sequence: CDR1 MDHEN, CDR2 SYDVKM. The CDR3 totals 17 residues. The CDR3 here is CASSSPFLSVSNQPQHF. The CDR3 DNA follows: TGTGCCAGCAGTTCTCCTTTTTTGTCTGTCTCCAATCAGCCCCAGCATTTT.

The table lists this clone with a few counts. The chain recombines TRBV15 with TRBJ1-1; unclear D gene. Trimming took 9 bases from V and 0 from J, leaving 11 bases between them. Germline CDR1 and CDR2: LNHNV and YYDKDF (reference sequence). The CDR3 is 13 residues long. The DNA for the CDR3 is TGTGCCACTAAGACATCGATGAACACTGAAGCTTTCTTT. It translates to CATKTSMNTEAFF.

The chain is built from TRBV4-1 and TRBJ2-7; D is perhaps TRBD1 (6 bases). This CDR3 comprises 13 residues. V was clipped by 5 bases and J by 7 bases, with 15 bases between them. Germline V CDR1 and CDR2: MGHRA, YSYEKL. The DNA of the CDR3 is TGCGCCAGCAGCTCACACCCAGGGGTAGAGCAGTACTTC. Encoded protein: CASSSHPGVEQYF.

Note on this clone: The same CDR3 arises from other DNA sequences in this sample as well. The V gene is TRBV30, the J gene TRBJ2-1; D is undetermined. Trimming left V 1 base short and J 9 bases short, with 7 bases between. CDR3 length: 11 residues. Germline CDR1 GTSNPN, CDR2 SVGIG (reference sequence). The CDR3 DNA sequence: TGTGCCTGGAGTGCGCGAACTGAGCAGTTCTTC. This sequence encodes CAWSARTEQFF.

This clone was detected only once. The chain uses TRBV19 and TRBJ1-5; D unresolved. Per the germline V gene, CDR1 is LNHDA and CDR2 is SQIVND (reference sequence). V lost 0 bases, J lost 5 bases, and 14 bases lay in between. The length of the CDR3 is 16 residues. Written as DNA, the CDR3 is TGTGCCAGTAGTATAGATCGTGGAGGATACTATCAGCCCCAGCATTTT. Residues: CASSIDRGGYYQPQHF. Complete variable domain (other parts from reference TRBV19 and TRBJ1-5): DGGITQSPKYLFRKEGQNVTLSCEQNLNHDAMYWYRQDPGQGLRLIYYSQIVNDFQKGDIAEGYSVSREKKESFPLTVTSAQKNPTAFYLCASSIDRGGYYQPQHFGDGTRLSIL.

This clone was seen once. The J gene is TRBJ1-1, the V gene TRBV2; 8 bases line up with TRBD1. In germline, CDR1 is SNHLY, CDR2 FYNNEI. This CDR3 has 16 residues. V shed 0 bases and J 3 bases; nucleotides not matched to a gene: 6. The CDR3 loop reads CASSEAQTGEDTEAFF. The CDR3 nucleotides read TGTGCCAGCAGTGAAGCCCAGACAGGGGAGGACACTGAAGCTTTCTTT.

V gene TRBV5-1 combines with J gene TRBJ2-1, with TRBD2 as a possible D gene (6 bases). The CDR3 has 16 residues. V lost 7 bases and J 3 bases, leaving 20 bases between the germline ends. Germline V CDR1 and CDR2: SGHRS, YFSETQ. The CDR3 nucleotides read TGCGCCAGCCGCGGGACTGACGGGACCCTCTACAATGAGCAGTTCTTC. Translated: CASRGTDGTLYNEQFF. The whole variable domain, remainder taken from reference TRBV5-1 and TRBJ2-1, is KAGVTQTPRYLIKTRGQQVTLSCSPISGHRSVSWYQQTPGQGLQFLFEYFSETQRNKGNFPGRFSGRQFSNSRSEMNVSTLELGDSALYLCASRGTDGTLYNEQFFGPGTRLTVL.

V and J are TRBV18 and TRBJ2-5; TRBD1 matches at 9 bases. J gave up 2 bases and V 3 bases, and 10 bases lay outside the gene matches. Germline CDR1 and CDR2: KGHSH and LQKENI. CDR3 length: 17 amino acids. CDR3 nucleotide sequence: TGTGCCAGCTCACCCGTTTCCGGGACAGGGCTTCAAGAGACCCAGTACTTC. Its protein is CASSPVSGTGLQETQYF.

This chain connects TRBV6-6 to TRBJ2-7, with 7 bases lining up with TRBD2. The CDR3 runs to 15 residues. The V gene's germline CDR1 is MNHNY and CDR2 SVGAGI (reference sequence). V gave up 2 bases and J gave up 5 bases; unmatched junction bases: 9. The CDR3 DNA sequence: TGTGCCAGCAGTTACCCGACCGGGACTAAGGACGAGCAGTACTTC. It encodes CASSYPTGTKDEQYF.

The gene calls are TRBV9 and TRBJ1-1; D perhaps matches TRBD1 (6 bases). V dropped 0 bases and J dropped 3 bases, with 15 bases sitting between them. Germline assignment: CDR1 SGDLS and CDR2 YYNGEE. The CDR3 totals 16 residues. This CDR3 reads CASSVGAGEEYTEAFF. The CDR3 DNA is TGTGCCAGCAGCGTAGGTGCAGGGGAAGAGTACACTGAAGCTTTCTTT.

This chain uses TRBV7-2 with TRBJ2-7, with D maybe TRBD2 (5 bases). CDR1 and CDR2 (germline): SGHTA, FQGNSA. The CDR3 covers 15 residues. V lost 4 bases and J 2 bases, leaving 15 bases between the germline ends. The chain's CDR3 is CASSSWTLVTYEQYF. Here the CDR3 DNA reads TGTGCCAGCAGCTCTTGGACTCTCGTCACCTACGAGCAGTACTTC.

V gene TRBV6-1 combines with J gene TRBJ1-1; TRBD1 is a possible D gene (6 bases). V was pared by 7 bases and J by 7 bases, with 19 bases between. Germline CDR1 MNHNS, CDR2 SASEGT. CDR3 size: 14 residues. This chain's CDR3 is CASTYQGRDFEAFF. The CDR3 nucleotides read TGTGCCAGCACTTATCAGGGGCGAGATTTTGAAGCTTTCTTT.

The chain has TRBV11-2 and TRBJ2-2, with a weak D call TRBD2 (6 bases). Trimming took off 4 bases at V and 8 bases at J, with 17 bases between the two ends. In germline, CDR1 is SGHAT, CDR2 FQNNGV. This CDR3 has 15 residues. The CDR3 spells CASSSHSGGKGELFF. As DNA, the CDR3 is TGTGCCAGCAGCTCACACAGTGGGGGGAAGGGGGAGCTGTTTTTT.

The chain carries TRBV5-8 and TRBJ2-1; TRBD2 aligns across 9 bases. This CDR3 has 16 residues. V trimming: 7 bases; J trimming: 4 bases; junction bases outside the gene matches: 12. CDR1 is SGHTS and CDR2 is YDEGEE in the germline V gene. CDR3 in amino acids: CASRLTGGRVYNEQFF. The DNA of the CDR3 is TGTGCCAGCCGACTGACGGGCGGGAGGGTATACAATGAGCAGTTCTTC.

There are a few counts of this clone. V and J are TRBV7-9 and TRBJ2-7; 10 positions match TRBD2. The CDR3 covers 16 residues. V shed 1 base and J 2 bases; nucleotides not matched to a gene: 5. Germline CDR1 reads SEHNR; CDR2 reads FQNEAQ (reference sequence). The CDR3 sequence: CASSLEGSGRPYEQYF. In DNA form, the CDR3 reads TGTGCCAGCAGCTTAGAGGGTAGCGGGAGGCCCTACGAGCAGTACTTC.